This T cell receptor (beta chain) comes out of a study of blood T cells in healthy people across ages. Alongside a J-beta primer mix, a sample-barcoded 5' primer served in a second PCR lasting about 7 to 11 cycles. TCRdb fed the 5' RACE reads into MiXCR, producing one record per CDR3 protein. The sample has some 930,000 distinct CDR3 sequences, about 28% seen once. There are 14 residues in the CDR3. The same specimen was also included in a second study, on T cells of mothers and their children. That study adds: Three healthy Caucasian mothers, along with their six children, served as the donors. The second PCR's M1S primer added sample barcodes and 2-4 random nucleotides. Each child gave 2.5 million to 3.5 million TCR beta CDR3 reads (each mother, over 9 million).

The receptor was isolated from a woman in her thirties or forties in good health. V is TRBV21-1 and J is TRBJ1-2; the table calls TRBD1, which could not be checked here. TRBV21-1 constitutes a pseudogene. Sequencing was carried out using blood. The CDR3 bases are TGTGCCAGCAGCGCCCGGACAGACCTCTATGGCTACACCTTC. It yields the protein CASSARTDLYGYTF.